The clone carrying this T cell receptor beta chain was seen only once. The antigen is unknown. The data originate from a study of T-cell reconstitution after alpha-beta-depleted transplantation in children. Regarding the study as a whole: Newly generated T cells supplied most T-cell counts and diversity one year post-transplant. Day-60 TCRbeta diversity that was high in some patients was derived from surviving recipient T cells and thymic progenitors. Alpha-beta T cells about two months after transplant reportedly derived from several hundred expanded graft clones.

The CDR3 covers 18 residues. The V gene's germline CDR1 is MGHRA and CDR2 YSYEKL. V was shortened by 2 bases and J by 1 base, with 19 bases between the two germline ends. Unique molecular identifiers tagged the TCRbeta library. Using its own MiXCR run on the PCR reads, TCRdb lists one record per CDR3 protein. The sample holds approximately 980,000 distinct CDR3 sequences, roughly 29% seen once. Sample: PBMCs, mostly from graft donor cells, taken 360 days after TCRalphabeta/CD19-depleted stem cell transplant. The sequence was obtained from a boy younger than two who had a stem cell transplant for SCID, so the T cells may come from the graft donor. The V and J genes are TRBV4-1 and TRBJ2-3; tentatively, D is TRBD2 (6 bases). CDR3 sequence reads: CASSQWVGDSRGTDTQYF. CDR3 coding DNA: TGCGCCAGCAGCCAATGGGTGGGGGACTCGCGGGGCACAGATACGCAGTATTTT.